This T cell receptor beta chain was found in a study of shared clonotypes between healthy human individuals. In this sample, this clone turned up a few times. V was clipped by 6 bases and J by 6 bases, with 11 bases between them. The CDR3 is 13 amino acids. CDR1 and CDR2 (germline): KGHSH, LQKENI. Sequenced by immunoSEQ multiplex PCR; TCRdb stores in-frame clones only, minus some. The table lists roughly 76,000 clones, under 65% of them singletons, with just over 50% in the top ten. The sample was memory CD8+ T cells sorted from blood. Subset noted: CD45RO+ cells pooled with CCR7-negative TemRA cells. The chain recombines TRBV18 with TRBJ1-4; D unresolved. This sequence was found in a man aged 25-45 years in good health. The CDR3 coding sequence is TGTGCCAGCTCCCCGGCCGGGGATGAAAAACTGTTTTTT. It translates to CASSPAGDEKLFF. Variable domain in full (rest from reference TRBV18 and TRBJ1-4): NAGVMQNPRHLVRRRGQEARLRCSPMKGHSHVYWYRQLPEEGLKFMVYLQKENIIDESGMPKERFSAEFPKEGPSILRIQQVVRGDSAAYFCASSPAGDEKLFFGSGTQLSVL.